The entry below describes one T cell receptor (beta chain). Trimming removed 1 base at V and 6 bases at J, with 13 bases between. Germline loops: CDR1 LGHNA, CDR2 YNFKEQ. The CDR3 extends over 14 amino acids. This specimen comes from a study of blood T cell repertoires in COVID-19. Study-level information: The study drew acute and convalescent COVID-19 samples from the United States, Italy and Spain. Sources were T cells, B-cell-depleted T cells, or PBMCs; the material itself was cDNA or gDNA.

Original processing methods: Reference gene primers were amplified, and this amplification served to estimate nucleated cell counts. Method: immunoSEQ multiplex PCR; TCRdb's copy keeps in-frame clones and lacks some. Clone size and the V and J calls come from that table; the DNA yielded D and trimming. The data show about 120,000 clones, roughly 80% seen once. The chain is built from TRBV4-2 and TRBJ2-7, with D unresolved. The sample consisted of peripheral blood. The receptor was derived from a man aged 55 to 70 with acute or convalescent COVID-19. The DNA for the CDR3 is TGTGCCAGCAGCCAAGGCGATAGCTCGACCGAGCAGTACTTC. As protein: CASSQGDSSTEQYF.